These 4 T cell receptor beta chains were all obtained from the same sample, sequenced in a study of blood T cell repertoires in COVID-19. The method was immunoSEQ multiplex PCR; TCRdb's version includes in-frame clones alone and lacks a portion of them. The sample includes more than 200,000 clones, around 81% of them seen just once. Sequenced material: PBMCs or T cells enriched from blood (not recorded which). Every receptor here comes from a young man with acute COVID-19.

CDR3 region: CASMGHTTGELFF. The CDR3 nucleotides are TGTGCCAGCATGGGGCATACCACCGGGGAGCTGTTTTTT. The chain recombines TRBV25-1 with TRBJ2-2, with D possibly matching TRBD1 (5 bases). The V gene lost 7 bases and the J gene lost 4 bases, with 10 bases spanning the gap. Germline CDR1 MGHDK, CDR2 SYGVNS. The CDR3 spans 13 residues.

This rearrangement joins TRBV5-1 to TRBJ1-1; possibly TRBD1 for D (6 bases). V lost 2 bases and J lost 1, with 9 bases in between. Germline V CDR1 and CDR2: SGHRS, YFSETQ. The CDR3 length is 14 residues. This CDR3 is CASSFKGQNTEAFF. The CDR3 DNA reads TGCGCCAGCAGCTTTAAGGGACAGAACACTGAAGCTTTCTTT. The complete variable domain, with remaining parts taken from reference TRBV5-1 and TRBJ1-1, reads KAGVTQTPRYLIKTRGQQVTLSCSPISGHRSVSWYQQTPGQGLQFLFEYFSETQRNKGNFPGRFSGRQFSNSRSEMNVSTLELGDSALYLCASSFKGQNTEAFFGQGTRLTVV.

Written as DNA, the CDR3 is TGTGCCAGCAGGCCCAGGACTAGCGGGGGCTTCACAGATACGCAGTATTTT. Its translation: CASRPRTSGGFTDTQYF. This chain links TRBV2 with TRBJ2-3; 13 bases agree with TRBD2. There are 17 residues in the CDR3. Trimming cost V 6 bases and J 2 bases; bases outside gene matches: 8. Germline values: CDR1 SNHLY, CDR2 FYNNEI.

The rearrangement joins TRBV5-6 to TRBJ1-1; D is unclear. The CDR3 has 12 amino acids. V was shortened by 7 bases and J by 11 bases, with 18 bases between the two germline ends. Germline V gene lookup returns CDR1 SGHDT and CDR2 YYEEEE. As DNA, the CDR3 is TGTGCCAGCGGCATGGTGGCAAAGGAGGCTTTCTTT. Translation gives CASGMVAKEAFF.